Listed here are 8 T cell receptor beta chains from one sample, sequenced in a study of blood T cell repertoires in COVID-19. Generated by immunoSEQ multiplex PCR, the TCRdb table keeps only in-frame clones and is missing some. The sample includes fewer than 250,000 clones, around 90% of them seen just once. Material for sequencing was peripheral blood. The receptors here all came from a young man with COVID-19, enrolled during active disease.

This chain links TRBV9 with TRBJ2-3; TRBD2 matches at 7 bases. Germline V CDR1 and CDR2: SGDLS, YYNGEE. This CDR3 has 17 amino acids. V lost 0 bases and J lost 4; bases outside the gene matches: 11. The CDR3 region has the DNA TGTGCCAGCAGCGTAGCTAACGGGGGGATGCTGGCAGATACGCAGTATTTT. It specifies CASSVANGGMLADTQYF.

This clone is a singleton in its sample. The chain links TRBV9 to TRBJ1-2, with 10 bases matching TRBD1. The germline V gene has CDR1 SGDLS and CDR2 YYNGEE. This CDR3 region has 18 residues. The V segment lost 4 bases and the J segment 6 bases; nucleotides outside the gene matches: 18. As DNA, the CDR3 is TGTGCCAGCAGCCCCACCCCTACGACAGGGGGCCGGATAGATGGCTACACCTTC. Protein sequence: CASSPTPTTGGRIDGYTF.

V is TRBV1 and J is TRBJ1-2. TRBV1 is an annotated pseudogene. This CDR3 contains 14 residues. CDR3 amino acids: CTSVRAGRYFGYTF. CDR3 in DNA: TGCACCAGCGTCCGGGCGGGGAGATATTTTGGCTACACCTTC.

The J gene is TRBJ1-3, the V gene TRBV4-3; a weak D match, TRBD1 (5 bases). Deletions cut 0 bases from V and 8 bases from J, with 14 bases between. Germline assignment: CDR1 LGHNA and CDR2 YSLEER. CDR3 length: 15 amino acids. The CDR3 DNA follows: TGCGCCAGCAGCCAAGATCGGGGGGACGAGGACACCATATATTTT. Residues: CASSQDRGDEDTIYF.

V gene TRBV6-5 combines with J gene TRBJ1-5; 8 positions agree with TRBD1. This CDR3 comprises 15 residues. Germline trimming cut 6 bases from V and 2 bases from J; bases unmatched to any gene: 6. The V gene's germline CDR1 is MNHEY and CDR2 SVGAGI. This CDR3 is CASSPDREGNQPQHF. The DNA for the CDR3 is TGTGCCAGCAGCCCGGACAGGGAGGGCAATCAGCCCCAGCATTTT.

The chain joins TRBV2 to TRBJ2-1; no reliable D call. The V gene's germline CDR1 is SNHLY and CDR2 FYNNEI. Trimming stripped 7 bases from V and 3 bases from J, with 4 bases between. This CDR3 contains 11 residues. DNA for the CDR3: TGTGCCAGCACCCGCTACAATGAGCAGTTCTTC. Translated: CASTRYNEQFF.

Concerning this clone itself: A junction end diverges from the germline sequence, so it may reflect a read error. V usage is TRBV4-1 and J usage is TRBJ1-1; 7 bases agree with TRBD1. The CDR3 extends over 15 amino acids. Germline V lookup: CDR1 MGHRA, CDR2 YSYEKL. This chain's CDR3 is CASSQDPGQGVKASF. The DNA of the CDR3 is TGCGCCAGCAGCCAAGATCCCGGGCAGGGGGTGAAGGCAAGCTTT.

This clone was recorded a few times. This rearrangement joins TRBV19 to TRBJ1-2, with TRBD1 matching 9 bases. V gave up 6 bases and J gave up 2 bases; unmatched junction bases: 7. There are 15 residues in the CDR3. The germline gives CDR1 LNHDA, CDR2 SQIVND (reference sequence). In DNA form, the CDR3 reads TGTGCCAGTAGAAACTCCGGACAGGGGAACTATGGCTACACCTTC. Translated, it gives CASRNSGQGNYGYTF.